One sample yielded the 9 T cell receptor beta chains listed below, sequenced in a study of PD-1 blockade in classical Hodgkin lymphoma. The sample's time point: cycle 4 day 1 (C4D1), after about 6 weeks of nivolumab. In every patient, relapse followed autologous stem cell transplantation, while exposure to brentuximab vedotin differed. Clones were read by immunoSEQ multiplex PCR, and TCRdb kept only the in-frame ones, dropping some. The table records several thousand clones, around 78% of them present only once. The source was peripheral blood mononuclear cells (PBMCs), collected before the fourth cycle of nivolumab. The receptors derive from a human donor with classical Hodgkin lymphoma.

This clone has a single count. This CDR3 is CATSVRLFTGELFF. The DNA of the CDR3 is TGTGCCACCTCGGTGCGGCTGTTCACCGGGGAGCTGTTTTTT. The rearrangement links TRBV5-6 to TRBJ2-2; D remains ambiguous. The germline V gene has CDR1 SGHDT and CDR2 YYEEEE. The CDR3 consists of 14 residues. The germline V and J ends were trimmed by 9 bases and 4 bases, with 16 bases remaining between them.

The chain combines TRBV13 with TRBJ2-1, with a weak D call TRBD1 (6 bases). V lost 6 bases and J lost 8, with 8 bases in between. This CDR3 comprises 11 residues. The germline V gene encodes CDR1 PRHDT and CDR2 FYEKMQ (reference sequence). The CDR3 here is CASRSGDEQFF. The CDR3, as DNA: TGTGCCAGCAGGTCAGGGGATGAGCAGTTCTTC.

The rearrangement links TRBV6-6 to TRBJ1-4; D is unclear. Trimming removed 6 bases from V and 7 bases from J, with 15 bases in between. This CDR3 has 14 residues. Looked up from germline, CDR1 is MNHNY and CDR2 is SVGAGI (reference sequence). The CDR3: CASSLNRRTEKLFF. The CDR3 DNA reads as TGTGCCAGCAGCCTAAACCGGCGGACTGAAAAACTGTTTTTT.

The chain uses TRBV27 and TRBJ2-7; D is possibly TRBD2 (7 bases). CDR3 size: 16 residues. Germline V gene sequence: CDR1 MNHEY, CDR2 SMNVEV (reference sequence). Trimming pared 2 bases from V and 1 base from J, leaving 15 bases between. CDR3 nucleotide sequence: TGTGCCAGCAGTTTAAAGGGGGGGGGCATATCCTACGAGCAGTACTTC. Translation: CASSLKGGGISYEQYF.

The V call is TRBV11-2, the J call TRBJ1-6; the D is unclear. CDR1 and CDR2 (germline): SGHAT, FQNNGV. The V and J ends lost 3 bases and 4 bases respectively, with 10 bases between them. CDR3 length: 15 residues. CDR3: CASSFGRSYNSPLHF. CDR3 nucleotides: TGTGCCAGCAGCTTTGGCAGAAGTTATAATTCACCCCTCCACTTT.

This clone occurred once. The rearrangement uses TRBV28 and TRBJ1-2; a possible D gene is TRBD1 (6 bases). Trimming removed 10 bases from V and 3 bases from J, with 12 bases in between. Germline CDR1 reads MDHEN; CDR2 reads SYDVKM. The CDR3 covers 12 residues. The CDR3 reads CATGVIDYGYTF. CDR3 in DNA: TGTGCCACAGGGGTGATTGACTATGGCTACACCTTC.

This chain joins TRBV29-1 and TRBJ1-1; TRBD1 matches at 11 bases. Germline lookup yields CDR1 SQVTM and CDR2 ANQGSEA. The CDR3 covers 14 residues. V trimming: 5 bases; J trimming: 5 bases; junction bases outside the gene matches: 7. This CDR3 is CSVRTGGKDTEAFF. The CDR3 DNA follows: TGCAGCGTTCGGACAGGGGGCAAGGATACTGAAGCTTTCTTT.

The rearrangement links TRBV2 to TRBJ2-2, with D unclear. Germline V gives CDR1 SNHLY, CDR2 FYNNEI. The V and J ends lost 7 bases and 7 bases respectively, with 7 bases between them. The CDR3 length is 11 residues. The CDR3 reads CASTFSGELFF. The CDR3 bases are TGTGCCAGCACCTTCAGCGGGGAGCTGTTTTTT.

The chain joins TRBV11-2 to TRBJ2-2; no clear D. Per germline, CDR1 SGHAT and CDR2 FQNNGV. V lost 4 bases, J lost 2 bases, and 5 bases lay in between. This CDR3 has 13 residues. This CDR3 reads CASSSVNTGELFF. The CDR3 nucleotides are TGTGCCAGCAGCTCCGTTAACACCGGGGAGCTGTTTTTT.